This TCR beta chain emerged from a study of Ad26.COV2.S vaccination and SARS-CoV-2 variants. Study details: Ad26.COV2.S shots went into the muscle once or twice, 56 days apart.

This CDR3 is built from 15 residues. Germline V gives CDR1 SGHVS, CDR2 FQNEAQ. V was clipped by 5 bases and J by 0 bases, with 14 bases between them. TCRdb's copy holds only in-frame clones and misses some; the assay was immunoSEQ multiplex PCR. This sample yields under 550,000 clones, of which roughly 88% are seen a single time; 3.6% belongs to the top ten. As for treatment: roughly 19 received Ad26.COV2.S at low or high dose, single or two shots; roughly five received placebo; per-sample allocation not given. Day 63 after the first injection of vaccine or placebo was the sampling time. An adult donor aged 18-55 years was enrolled in Boston.

The sequence derives from a person aged 18-65 years who received the Ad26.COV2.S COVID-19 vaccine or a placebo. The V and J genes are TRBV7-8 and TRBJ2-7; weak D call: TRBD2 (5 bases). The sequencing here drew on peripheral blood, taken in a trial of Ad26.COV2.S vaccine versus placebo. CDR3 amino acids: CASSPGWTSSYEQYF. DNA for the CDR3: TGTGCCAGCAGCCCGGGGTGGACCAGCTCCTACGAGCAGTACTTC.